The clone carrying this T cell receptor beta chain was observed once. Germline assignment: CDR1 SQVTM and CDR2 ANQGSEA. The CDR3 loop spans 15 amino acids. V lost 4 bases, J lost 5 bases, and 7 bases stayed unmatched. In the original workflow: Amplification of reference gene primers provided the estimated nucleated cell counts. Repertoires were generated with immunoSEQ multiplex PCR, while TCRdb's copy carries only in-frame clones and drops some. That table is the source of V, J and clone size, and D and trimming were worked out from the DNA. The repertoire holds 98,000 or so clones, with over 75% as singletons. This specimen belongs to a study of blood T cell repertoires in COVID-19. As for the study in general: There were acute and convalescent COVID-19 samples, and they came from the United States, Italy and Spain. Sample material is recorded as cDNA or gDNA derived from T cells, B-cell-depleted T cells, or PBMCs.

The sequence came from a human donor in a cohort sampled during active COVID-19. The genes are TRBV29-1 and TRBJ2-3; 12 bases match TRBD1. The sample was peripheral blood. DNA for the CDR3: TGCAGCGTTGGGGGGACAGGGGGCTACGGAGATACGCAGTATTTT. It yields the protein CSVGGTGGYGDTQYF.